The next 6 T cell receptor gamma chains were all read from a single sample in a study of Vδ1+ human thymocytes. Whole-study results and caveats: Highly polyclonal TRG and TRD repertoires with Gaussian CDR3 length distributions appeared in thymus.

RNA was extracted from the cells and then reverse transcribed. CDR3 amplicons came from multiplex PCR with pooled V-gene forward and constant-region reverse primers. TCRdb fed the multiplex PCR reads to CATT. The table has around 30,000 gamma-chain clones, around 18% seen once. No antigens are known for them. Sequenced material: Vdelta1+ gamma-delta thymocytes from the thymus. The sample's subset: FACS-sorted CD3+ TCRalphabeta- TCRVdelta1+ TCRVdelta2- thymocytes. The receptors derive from a boy younger than two who had congenital heart surgery.

This clone has a handful of counts. Other DNA sequences from this sample encode an identical CDR3 as well. This chain uses TRGV9 with TRGJ1 or TRGJ2. The V and J ends lost 4 bases and 5 bases, in that order; junction bases with no gene match: 5. CDR3 length: 12 residues. Germline V CDR1 and CDR2: GITISATS, ISYDGTV (reference sequence). CDR3 nucleotides: TGTGCCTTGTGGGAAGTAAATTATAAGAAACTCTTT. This translates into CALWEVNYKKLF.

Concerning this clone: The sample contains more than one DNA sequence encoding this CDR3. The gene calls are TRGV5 and TRGJ1 or TRGJ2. The CDR3 extends over 13 amino acids. Germline CDR1 reads VINAFY; CDR2 reads YDVSNSKD. Losses at the gene ends were 0 bases for V and 7 bases for J; bases not matched to a gene: 6. CDR3 nucleotides: TGTGCCACCTGGGACAGGCTTTCCTATAAGAAACTCTTT. Translating it yields CATWDRLSYKKLF.

In this sample, this clone turned up a few times. The rearrangement uses TRGV4 and TRGJ1 or TRGJ2. The length of the CDR3 is 10 residues. J lost 12 bases, V lost 1 base, and 3 bases had no gene match. Germline V gives CDR1 EGSTGY, CDR2 YDSYTSSV. CDR3 nucleotide sequence: TGTGCCACCTGGGATGGCTGGAAACTCTTT. Translated, it gives CATWDGWKLF.

By proportion, this clone is medium-sized. The gene calls are TRGV5 and TRGJ1 or TRGJ2. Germline V gives CDR1 VINAFY, CDR2 YDVSNSKD. Trimming at V came to 4 bases and at J to 4 bases, leaving 1 base not matched to a gene. This CDR3 is built from 11 residues. The CDR3 coding sequence is TGTGCCACCTGGGAGTATTATAAGAAACTCTTT. This codes for CATWEYYKKLF.

For this clone: The same CDR3 also results from other DNA sequences found in this sample. The rearrangement uses TRGV9 and TRGJ1 or TRGJ2. Losses at the gene ends were 2 bases for V and 0 bases for J; bases not matched to a gene: 4. Germline CDR1 and CDR2: GITISATS and ISYDGTV (reference sequence). The CDR3 length is 14 residues. In DNA form, the CDR3 reads TGTGCCTTGTGGGAGGGACTGAATTATTATAAGAAACTCTTT. This encodes CALWEGLNYYKKLF.

The V call is TRGV4, the J call TRGJP2. This CDR3 contains 15 residues. The V gene's germline CDR1 is EGSTGY and CDR2 YDSYTSSV. V trimming: 0 bases; J trimming: 5 bases; junction bases outside the gene matches: 6. The CDR3 DNA reads TGTGCCACCTGGGATGGGCCGTTGAGTGATTGGATCAAGACGTTT. Encoded protein: CATWDGPLSDWIKTF.